The 17 T cell receptor beta chains reported below all come from one sample, sequenced in a study of blood T cell repertoires in COVID-19. Sequenced by immunoSEQ multiplex PCR; TCRdb stores in-frame clones only, minus some. The table has roughly 120,000 clones, around three quarters seen once. Material: peripheral blood. The receptors here all came from an elderly woman with acute or convalescent COVID-19.

J is TRBJ2-1 and V is TRBV7-3, with 7 bases aligning to TRBD2. The J segment lost 5 bases and the V segment lost 2 bases, leaving 0 bases of the junction unmatched. CDR1 is SGHTA, CDR2 FQGTGA, per germline. The length of the CDR3 is 13 residues. CDR3 region: CASSLAGDNEQFF. The CDR3 nucleotides read TGTGCCAGCAGCTTAGCGGGAGACAATGAGCAGTTCTTC.

The V gene is TRBV5-1, the J gene TRBJ2-2; tentative D call: TRBD2 (6 bases). Trimming took off 0 bases at V and 5 bases at J, with 11 bases between the two ends. Looked up from germline, CDR1 is SGHRS and CDR2 is YFSETQ. The CDR3 runs to 15 residues. In nucleotides, the CDR3 is TGCGCCAGCAGCTTGGCCACGGGGAGGACCGGGGAGCTGTTTTTT. It is translated as CASSLATGRTGELFF.

The rearrangement links TRBV4-3 to TRBJ1-5, with D possibly TRBD1 on 6 matching bases. The germline gives CDR1 LGHNA, CDR2 YSLEER. V lost 0 bases and J lost 6, with 12 bases in between. The CDR3 runs to 15 residues. CDR3 sequence (DNA): TGCGCCAGCAGCCAAGATGGGGGCAGCGGTCAGCCCCAGCATTTT. Amino acids: CASSQDGGSGQPQHF.

This clone was recorded a few times. J is TRBJ2-2 and V is TRBV5-1, with 8 bases aligning to TRBD2. V lost 5 bases and J lost 6; bases outside the gene matches: 9. There are 15 residues in the CDR3. Germline CDR1 is SGHRS and CDR2 is YFSETQ. As DNA, the CDR3 is TGCGCCAGCAGGAGCAGCGGGAGTGGCTCCGGGGAGCTGTTTTTT. This translates into CASRSSGSGSGELFF.

V usage is TRBV6-2 or TRBV6-3 and J usage is TRBJ2-5; TRBD1 matches 7 bases. Germline V gene data show CDR1 as MNHEY and CDR2 as SVGEGT. V lost 6 bases to trimming and J lost 5 bases; unmatched junction nucleotides: 15. CDR3 length: 16 residues. In DNA, the CDR3 is TGTGCCAGCAGCGAAGACAGGGTAGACTCCGCGGAGACCCAGTACTTC. This sequence encodes CASSEDRVDSAETQYF.

About this clone: An end of the junction does not agree with germline; a read error may underlie this. This rearrangement joins TRBV19 to TRBJ1-3, with unresolved D. The CDR3 has 11 residues. In germline, CDR1 is LNHDA, CDR2 SQIVND (reference sequence). The CDR3 DNA is TGTGCCAGTAGCAATACTAACTACTTTTCTTTT. Its translation: CASSNTNYFSF.

CDR3 region: CASSSPLISGNTIYF. The CDR3 DNA follows: TGTGCCAGCAGCTCCCCTTTAATCTCTGGAAACACCATATATTTT. The chain recombines TRBV5-6 with TRBJ1-3; no clear D gene. V gave up 3 bases and J gave up 0 bases, with 10 bases separating them. Germline V gene data show CDR1 as SGHDT and CDR2 as YYEEEE. This CDR3 region has 15 residues.

The V gene is TRBV5-4, the J gene TRBJ1-1, with 8 bases lining up with TRBD1. Germline V CDR1 and CDR2: SGHNT, YYREEE (reference sequence). V was clipped by 3 bases and J by 5 bases; unmatched bases: 9. The CDR3 covers 15 residues. CDR3 DNA: TGTGCCAGCAGCTCGAATACAGGGGGTGGAACTGAAGCTTTCTTT. This codes for CASSSNTGGGTEAFF.

The count of this clone is one. The chain combines TRBV9 with TRBJ1-1, with a weak D call TRBD1 (5 bases). The CDR3 consists of 16 residues. V gave up 0 bases and J gave up 4 bases, with 16 bases separating them. The germline V gene encodes CDR1 SGDLS and CDR2 YYNGEE. CDR3 region: CASSVVPGTDVTEAFF. For the CDR3, the DNA is TGTGCCAGCAGCGTAGTCCCCGGGACTGATGTCACTGAAGCTTTCTTT.

The rearrangement links TRBV5-6 to TRBJ1-5; D is possibly TRBD1 (5 bases). There are 15 residues in the CDR3. Germline V gene lookup returns CDR1 SGHDT and CDR2 YYEEEE. V was cut by 2 bases and J by 5 bases, with 14 bases left in between. CDR3: CASSLWGGEDQPQHF. The CDR3 bases are TGTGCCAGCAGCTTATGGGGAGGGGAAGATCAGCCCCAGCATTTT.

The rearrangement joins TRBV7-8 to TRBJ1-5; perhaps TRBD1 as D (6 bases). Trimming took off 5 bases at V and 5 bases at J, with 13 bases between the two ends. The CDR3 is made up of 14 amino acids. Germline-derived CDR1 and CDR2 are SGHVS and FQNEAQ. Here the CDR3 reads CASSPQGRDQPQHF. The CDR3 coding sequence is TGTGCCAGCAGCCCACAGGGACGCGATCAGCCCCAGCATTTT.

This rearrangement joins TRBV19 to TRBJ1-1; 8 bases map to TRBD1. The CDR3 length is 15 residues. The germline V gene encodes CDR1 LNHDA and CDR2 SQIVND (reference sequence). V gave up 3 bases and J gave up 1 base; unmatched junction bases: 4. CDR3 sequence: CASSIVGQGNTEAFF. The CDR3 DNA reads TGTGCCAGTAGTATTGTCGGACAGGGGAACACTGAAGCTTTCTTT.

The chain recombines TRBV5-1 with TRBJ2-7; 9 nucleotides match TRBD2. Germline V gene sequence: CDR1 SGHRS, CDR2 YFSETQ. The CDR3 totals 15 residues. V dropped 0 bases and J dropped 6; count of bases not matched to a gene: 7. The CDR3 DNA reads TGCGCCAGCAGCTTGGTGGGACTAGCTAGGAGCGAGCAGTACTTC. Protein product: CASSLVGLARSEQYF.

This chain uses TRBV29-1 with TRBJ2-2; 12 bases align to TRBD1. The CDR3 extends over 17 amino acids. The junction had 12 bases not matched to a gene; V was cut back by 4 bases and J by 6 bases. Per germline, CDR1 SQVTM and CDR2 ANQGSEA. The CDR3 nucleotides are TGCAGCGTTGCCCACTTTTCCGGGACAGGGGGCGCCGGGGAGCTGTTTTTT. Its protein product is CSVAHFSGTGGAGELFF.

CDR3 sequence: CASSPGQNNSPLHF. CDR3 in DNA: TGTGCCAGCTCACCCGGACAAAATAATTCACCCCTCCACTTT. J is TRBJ1-6 and V is TRBV18, with D perhaps TRBD1 (5 bases). The length of the CDR3 is 14 residues. Deletions cut 3 bases from V and 5 bases from J, with 8 bases between. Germline CDR1 is KGHSH and CDR2 is LQKENI.

The CDR3 DNA reads as TGTGCCAGCAGCTTCGCGACAGGGAACACCGGGGAGCTGTTTTTT. Residues: CASSFATGNTGELFF. The V and J genes are TRBV7-2 and TRBJ2-2, with D perhaps TRBD1 (6 bases). V lost 3 bases to trimming and J lost 1 base, with 9 bases between them. CDR3 size: 15 residues. Germline CDR1 is SGHTA and CDR2 is FQGNSA.

The sample holds one count of this clone. The chain employs TRBV28 and TRBJ1-1; 7 bases map to TRBD1. This CDR3 is built from 14 residues. The germline V gene has CDR1 MDHEN and CDR2 SYDVKM. After removal of 5 bases from V and 7 bases from J, the junction contained 10 bases not matched to a gene. CDR3 sequence: CASSPPGTEFEAFF. CDR3 nucleotide sequence: TGTGCCAGCAGTCCGCCGGGGACAGAATTTGAAGCTTTCTTT.